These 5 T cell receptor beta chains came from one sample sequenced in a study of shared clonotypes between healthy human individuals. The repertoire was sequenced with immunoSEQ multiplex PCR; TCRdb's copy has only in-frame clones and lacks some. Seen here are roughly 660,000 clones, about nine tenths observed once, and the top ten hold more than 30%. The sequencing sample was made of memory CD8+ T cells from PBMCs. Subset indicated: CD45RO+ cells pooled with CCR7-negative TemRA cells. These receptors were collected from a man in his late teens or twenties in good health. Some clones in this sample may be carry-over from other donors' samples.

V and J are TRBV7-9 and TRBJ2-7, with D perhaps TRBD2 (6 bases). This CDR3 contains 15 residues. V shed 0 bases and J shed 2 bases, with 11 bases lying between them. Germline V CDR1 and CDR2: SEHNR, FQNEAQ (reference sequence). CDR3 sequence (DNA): TGTGCCAGCAGCTTAGCTCGGCGGGAAGCCTACGAGCAGTACTTC. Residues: CASSLARREAYEQYF.

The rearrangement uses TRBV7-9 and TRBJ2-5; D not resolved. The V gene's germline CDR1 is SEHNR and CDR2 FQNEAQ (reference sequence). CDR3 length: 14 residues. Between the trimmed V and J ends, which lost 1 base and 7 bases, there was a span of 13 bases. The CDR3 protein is CASSLVRSPLTQYF. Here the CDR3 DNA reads TGTGCCAGCAGCTTAGTCCGGTCCCCCCTGACCCAGTACTTC.

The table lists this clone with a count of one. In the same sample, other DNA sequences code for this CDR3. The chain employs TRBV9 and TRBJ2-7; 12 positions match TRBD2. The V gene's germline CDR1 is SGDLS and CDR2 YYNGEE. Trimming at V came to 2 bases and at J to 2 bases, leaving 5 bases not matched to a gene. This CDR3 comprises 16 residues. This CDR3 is CASSVGLAGSTYEQYF. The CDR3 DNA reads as TGTGCCAGCAGCGTGGGACTAGCGGGTAGTACCTACGAGCAGTACTTC.

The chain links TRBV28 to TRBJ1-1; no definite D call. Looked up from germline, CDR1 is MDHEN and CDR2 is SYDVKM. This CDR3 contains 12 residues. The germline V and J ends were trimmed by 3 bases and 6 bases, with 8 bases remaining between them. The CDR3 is CASSLRTPEAFF. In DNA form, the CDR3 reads TGTGCCAGCAGTTTGAGGACCCCTGAAGCTTTCTTT.

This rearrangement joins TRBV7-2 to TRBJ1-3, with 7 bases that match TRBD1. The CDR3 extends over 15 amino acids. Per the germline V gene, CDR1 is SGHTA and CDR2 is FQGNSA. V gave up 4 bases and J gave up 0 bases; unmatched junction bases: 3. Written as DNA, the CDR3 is TGTGCCAGCAGCTCTGGGACAGACTCTGGAAACACCATATATTTT. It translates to CASSSGTDSGNTIYF.